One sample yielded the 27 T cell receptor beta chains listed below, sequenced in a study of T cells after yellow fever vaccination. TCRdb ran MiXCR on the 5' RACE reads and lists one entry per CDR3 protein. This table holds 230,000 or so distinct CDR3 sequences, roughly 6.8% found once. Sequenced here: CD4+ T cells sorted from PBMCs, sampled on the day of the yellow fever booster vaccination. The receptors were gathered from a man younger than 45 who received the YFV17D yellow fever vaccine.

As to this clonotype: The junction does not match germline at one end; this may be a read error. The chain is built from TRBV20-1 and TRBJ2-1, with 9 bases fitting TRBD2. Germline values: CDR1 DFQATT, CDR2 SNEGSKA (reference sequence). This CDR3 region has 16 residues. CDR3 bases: TGCTGTGCTCCCAGGAGCGGGAGGACGGGAAACAATGAGCAGTTCTTC. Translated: CCAPRSGRTGNNEQFF.

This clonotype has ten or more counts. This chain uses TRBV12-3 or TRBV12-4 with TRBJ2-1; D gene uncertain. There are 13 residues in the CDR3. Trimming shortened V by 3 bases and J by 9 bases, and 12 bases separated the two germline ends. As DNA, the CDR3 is TGTGCCAGCAGTTTGCGGCTAGAAATTGAGCAGTTCTTC. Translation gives CASSLRLEIEQFF.

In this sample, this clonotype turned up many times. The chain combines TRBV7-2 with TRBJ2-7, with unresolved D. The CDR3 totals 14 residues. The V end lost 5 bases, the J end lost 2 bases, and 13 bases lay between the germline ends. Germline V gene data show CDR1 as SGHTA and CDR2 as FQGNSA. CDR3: CASSPPGRAYEQYF. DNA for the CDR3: TGTGCCAGCAGCCCTCCTGGACGCGCCTACGAGCAGTACTTC.

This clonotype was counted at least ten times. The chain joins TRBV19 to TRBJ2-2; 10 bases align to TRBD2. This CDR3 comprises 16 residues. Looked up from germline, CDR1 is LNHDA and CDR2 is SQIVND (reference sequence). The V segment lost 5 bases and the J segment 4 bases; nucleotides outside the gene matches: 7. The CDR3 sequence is CASSLLAGVRTGELFF. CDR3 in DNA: TGTGCCAGTAGTCTTCTAGCGGGAGTTCGCACCGGGGAGCTGTTTTTT.

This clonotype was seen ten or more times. This chain's CDR3 is CSASPLAGGETQYF. The CDR3 nucleotides read TGCAGTGCTAGCCCCCTAGCGGGAGGGGAGACCCAGTACTTC. This chain links TRBV20-1 with TRBJ2-5, with TRBD2 matching over 12 bases. This CDR3 spans 14 amino acids. With 3 bases clipped from V and 5 bases from J, the junction kept 4 bases outside the gene matches. CDR1 DFQATT and CDR2 SNEGSKA come from the germline V gene (reference sequence).

CDR3 protein: CSATSGSDNQPQHF. DNA of the CDR3: TGCAGTGCTACCTCAGGGTCAGACAATCAGCCCCAGCATTTT. This chain joins TRBV20-1 and TRBJ1-5; D perhaps matches TRBD1 (5 bases). The length of the CDR3 is 14 residues. V gave up 4 bases and J gave up 3 bases, with 13 bases separating them. Germline values: CDR1 DFQATT, CDR2 SNEGSKA (reference sequence).

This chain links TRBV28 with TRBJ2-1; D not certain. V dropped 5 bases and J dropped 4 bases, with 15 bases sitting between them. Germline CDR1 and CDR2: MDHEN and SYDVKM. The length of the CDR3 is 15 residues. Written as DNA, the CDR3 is TGTGCCAGCAGTCGACCTCTCGGCCCGTACAATGAGCAGTTCTTC. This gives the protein CASSRPLGPYNEQFF.

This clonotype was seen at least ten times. The CDR3 nucleotides are TGCGCCGGGGTGCCGAACACTGAAGCTTTCTTT. Amino acids: CAGVPNTEAFF. This rearrangement joins TRBV29-1 to TRBJ1-1; the D is unclear. The length of the CDR3 is 11 residues. Germline values: CDR1 SQVTM, CDR2 ANQGSEA.

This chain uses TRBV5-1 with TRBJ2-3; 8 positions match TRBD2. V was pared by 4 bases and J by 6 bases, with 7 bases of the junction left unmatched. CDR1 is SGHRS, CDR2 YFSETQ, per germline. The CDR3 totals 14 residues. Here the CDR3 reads CASSPSGRADTQYF. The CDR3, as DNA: TGCGCCAGCAGCCCATCCGGGAGGGCGGATACGCAGTATTTT. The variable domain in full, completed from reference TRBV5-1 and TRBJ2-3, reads KAGVTQTPRYLIKTRGQQVTLSCSPISGHRSVSWYQQTPGQGLQFLFEYFSETQRNKGNFPGRFSGRQFSNSRSEMNVSTLELGDSALYLCASSPSGRADTQYFGPGTRLTVL.

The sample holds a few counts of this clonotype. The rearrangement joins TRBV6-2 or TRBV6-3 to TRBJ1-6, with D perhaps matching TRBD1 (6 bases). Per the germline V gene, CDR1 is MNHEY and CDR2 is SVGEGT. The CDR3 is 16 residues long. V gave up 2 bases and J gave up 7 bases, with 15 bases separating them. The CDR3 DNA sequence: TGTGCCAGCAGTTACCGGACAGCCACTCAAAATTCACCCCTCCACTTT. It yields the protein CASSYRTATQNSPLHF.

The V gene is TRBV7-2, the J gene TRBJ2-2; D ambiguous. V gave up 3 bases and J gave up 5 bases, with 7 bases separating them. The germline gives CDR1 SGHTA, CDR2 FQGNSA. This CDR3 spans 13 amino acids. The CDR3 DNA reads TGTGCCAGCAGCTTCCGGGTGACCGGGGAGCTGTTTTTT. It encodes CASSFRVTGELFF.

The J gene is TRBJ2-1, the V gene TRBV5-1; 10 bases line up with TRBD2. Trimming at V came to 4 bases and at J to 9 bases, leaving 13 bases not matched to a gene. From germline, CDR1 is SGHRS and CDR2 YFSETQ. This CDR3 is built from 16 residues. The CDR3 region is CASSPYASGRVGEQFF. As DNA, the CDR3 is TGCGCCAGCAGCCCGTATGCGAGCGGGAGGGTCGGTGAGCAGTTCTTC.

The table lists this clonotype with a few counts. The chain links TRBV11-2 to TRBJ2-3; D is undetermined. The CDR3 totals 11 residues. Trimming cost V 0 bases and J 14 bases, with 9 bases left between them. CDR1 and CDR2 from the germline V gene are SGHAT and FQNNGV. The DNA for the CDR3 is TGTGCCAGCAGCTTAGATCTGGATCTGTATTTT. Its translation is CASSLDLDLYF.

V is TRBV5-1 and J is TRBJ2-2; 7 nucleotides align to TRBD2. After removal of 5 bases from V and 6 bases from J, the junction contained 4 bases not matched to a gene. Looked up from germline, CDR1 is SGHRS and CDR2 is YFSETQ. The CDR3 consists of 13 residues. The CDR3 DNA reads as TGCGCCAGCAGGACTAGCTCCTCCGGGGAGCTGTTTTTT. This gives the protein CASRTSSSGELFF.

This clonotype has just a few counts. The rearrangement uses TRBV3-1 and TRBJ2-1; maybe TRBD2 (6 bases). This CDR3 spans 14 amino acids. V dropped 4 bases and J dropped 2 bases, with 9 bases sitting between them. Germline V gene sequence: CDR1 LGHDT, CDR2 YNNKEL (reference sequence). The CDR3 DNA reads TGTGCCAGCAGCCCCGGGAGCCCCTACAATGAGCAGTTCTTC. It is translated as CASSPGSPYNEQFF.

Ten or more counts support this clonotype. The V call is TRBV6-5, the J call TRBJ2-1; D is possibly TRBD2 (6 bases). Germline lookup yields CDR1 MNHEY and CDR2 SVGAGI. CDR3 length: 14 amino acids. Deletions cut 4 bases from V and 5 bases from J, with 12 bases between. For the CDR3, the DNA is TGTGCCAGCAGTTCCGGGACTGCTCACAATGAGCAGTTCTTC. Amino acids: CASSSGTAHNEQFF.

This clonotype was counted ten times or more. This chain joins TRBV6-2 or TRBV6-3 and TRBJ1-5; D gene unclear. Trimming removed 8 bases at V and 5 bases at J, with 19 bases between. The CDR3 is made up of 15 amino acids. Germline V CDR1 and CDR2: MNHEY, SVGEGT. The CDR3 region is CASAYGVFADQPQHF. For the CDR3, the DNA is TGTGCCAGCGCATACGGTGTGTTTGCCGATCAGCCCCAGCATTTT.

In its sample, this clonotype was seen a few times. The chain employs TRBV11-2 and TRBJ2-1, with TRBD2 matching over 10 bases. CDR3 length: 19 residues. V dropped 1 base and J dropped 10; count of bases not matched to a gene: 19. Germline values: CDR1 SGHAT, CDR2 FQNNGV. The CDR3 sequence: CASSLVASGRGGTVGEQFF. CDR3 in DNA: TGTGCCAGCAGCTTAGTGGCTAGCGGGAGAGGGGGAACGGTAGGGGAGCAGTTCTTC.

The CDR3 is CASSFTTSGSYNEQFF. Written as DNA, the CDR3 is TGTGCCAGCAGTTTTACGACTAGCGGCTCCTACAATGAGCAGTTCTTC. The chain recombines TRBV6-2 or TRBV6-3 with TRBJ2-1; 9 bases line up with TRBD2. Germline-derived CDR1 and CDR2 are MNHEY and SVGEGT. This CDR3 contains 16 residues. V lost 4 bases to trimming and J lost 0 bases; unmatched junction nucleotides: 4.

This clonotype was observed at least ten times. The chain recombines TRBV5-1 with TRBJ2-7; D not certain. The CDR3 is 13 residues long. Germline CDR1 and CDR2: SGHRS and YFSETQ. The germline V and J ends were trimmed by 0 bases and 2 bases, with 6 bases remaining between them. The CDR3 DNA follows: TGCGCCAGCAGCTTGGCGCAGACCTACGAGCAGTACTTC. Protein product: CASSLAQTYEQYF.

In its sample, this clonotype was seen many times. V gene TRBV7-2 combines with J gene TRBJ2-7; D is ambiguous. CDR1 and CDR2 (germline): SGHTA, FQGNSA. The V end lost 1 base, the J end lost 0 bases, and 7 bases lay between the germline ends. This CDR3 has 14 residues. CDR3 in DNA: TGTGCCAGCAGCTTAGAAGTGGCCTCCTACGAGCAGTACTTC. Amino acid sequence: CASSLEVASYEQYF. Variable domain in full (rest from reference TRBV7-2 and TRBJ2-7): GAGVSQSPSNKVTEKGKDVELRCDPISGHTALYWYRQSLGQGLEFLIYFQGNSAPDKSGLPSDRFSAERTGGSVSTLTIQRTQQEDSAVYLCASSLEVASYEQYFGPGTRLTVT.

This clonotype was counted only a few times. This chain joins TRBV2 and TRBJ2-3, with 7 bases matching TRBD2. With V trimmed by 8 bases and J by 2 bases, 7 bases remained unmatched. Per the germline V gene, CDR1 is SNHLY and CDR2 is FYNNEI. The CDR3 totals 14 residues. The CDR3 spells CASVRGGDTDTQYF. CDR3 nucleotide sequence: TGTGCCAGCGTTCGCGGGGGTGACACAGATACGCAGTATTTT. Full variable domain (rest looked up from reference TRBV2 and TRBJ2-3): EPEVTQTPSHQVTQMGQEVILRCVPISNHLYFYWYRQILGQKVEFLVSFYNNEISEKSEIFDDQFSVERPDGSNFTLKIRSTKLEDSAMYFCASVRGGDTDTQYFGPGTRLTVL.

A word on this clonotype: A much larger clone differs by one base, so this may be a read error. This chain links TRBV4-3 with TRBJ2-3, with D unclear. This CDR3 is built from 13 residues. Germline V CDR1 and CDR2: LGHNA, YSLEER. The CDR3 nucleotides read TGCGCCAGCAACCAAGTAATTCGGGATACGCAGTATTTT. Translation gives CASNQVIRDTQYF.

The CDR3 DNA follows: TGTGCCAGCAGTTACCCGCCCGGGACCACCACCGGGGAGCTGTTTTTT. Its translation is CASSYPPGTTTGELFF. The chain carries TRBV6-5 and TRBJ2-2, with D perhaps given as TRBD1 or TRBD2 (5 bases each). Trimming took off 2 bases at V and 4 bases at J, with 14 bases between the two ends. CDR1 is MNHEY, CDR2 SVGAGI, per germline. The CDR3 consists of 16 residues.

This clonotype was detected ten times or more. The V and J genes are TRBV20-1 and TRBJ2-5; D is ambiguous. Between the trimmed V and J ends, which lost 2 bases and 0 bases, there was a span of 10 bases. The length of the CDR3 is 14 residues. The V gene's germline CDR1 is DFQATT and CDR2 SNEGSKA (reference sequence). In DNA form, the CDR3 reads TGCAGTGCTAGACGCCTTTTGGACCAAGAGACCCAGTACTTC. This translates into CSARRLLDQETQYF.

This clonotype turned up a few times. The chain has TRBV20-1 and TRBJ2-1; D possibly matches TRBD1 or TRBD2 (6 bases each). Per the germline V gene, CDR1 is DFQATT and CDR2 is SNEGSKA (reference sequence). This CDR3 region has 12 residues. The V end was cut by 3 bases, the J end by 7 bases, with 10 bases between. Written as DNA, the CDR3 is TGCAGTGCTAGTCCGGGGGCTAATGAGCAGTTCTTC. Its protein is CSASPGANEQFF.

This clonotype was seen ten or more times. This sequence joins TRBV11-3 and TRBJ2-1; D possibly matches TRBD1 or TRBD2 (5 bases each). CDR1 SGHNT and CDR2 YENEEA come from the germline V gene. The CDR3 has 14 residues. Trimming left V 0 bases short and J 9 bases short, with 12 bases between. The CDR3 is CASSLDPTGREQFF. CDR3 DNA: TGTGCCAGCAGCTTAGATCCGACGGGGCGTGAGCAGTTCTTC.